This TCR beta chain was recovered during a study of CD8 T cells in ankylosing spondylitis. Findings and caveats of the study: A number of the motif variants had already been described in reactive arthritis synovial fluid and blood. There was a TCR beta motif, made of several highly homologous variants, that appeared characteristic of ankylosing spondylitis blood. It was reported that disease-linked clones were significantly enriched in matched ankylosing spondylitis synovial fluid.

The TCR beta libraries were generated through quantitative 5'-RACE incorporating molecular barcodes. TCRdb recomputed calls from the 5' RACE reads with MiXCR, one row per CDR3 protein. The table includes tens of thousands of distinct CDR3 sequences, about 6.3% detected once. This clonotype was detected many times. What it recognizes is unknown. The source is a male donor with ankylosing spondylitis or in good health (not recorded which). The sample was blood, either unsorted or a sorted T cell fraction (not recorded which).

The DNA for the CDR3 is TGTGCCAGCAGCTTAGTAGCGGGGGGCCAAGAGACCCAGTACTTC. As protein: CASSLVAGGQETQYF. The V and J genes are TRBV7-2 and TRBJ2-5; 10 nucleotides agree with TRBD2. CDR1 is SGHTA, CDR2 FQGNSA, per germline. Germline trimming cut 1 base from V and 1 base from J; bases unmatched to any gene: 0. The CDR3 runs to 15 residues.